This T cell receptor beta chain was recovered during a study of blood T cells in healthy people across ages. Study conclusions and caveats: TCR beta diversity tracked closely with naive T cell percentage.

The CDR3 is 14 amino acids. Trimming cost V 7 bases and J 5 bases; bases outside gene matches: 6. A sample-barcoded 5' primer and a J-beta primer mix were used in a second PCR of about 7 to 11 cycles. TCRdb reprocessed the 5' RACE reads via MiXCR and lists one record per CDR3 protein. The data contain just under 900,000 distinct CDR3 sequences, 25% to 30% of them singletons. A remark on this clonotype: No antigen is known for it.

The receptor was isolated from a woman of 80 years or more in good health. V usage is TRBV12-3 or TRBV12-4 and J usage is TRBJ2-2, with TRBD1 identical over 8 bases. Sequencing was done on a sample of blood. CDR3 in DNA: TGTGCCAGCACCGGACAGGGAGTTACCGGGGAGCTGTTTTTT. Translating it yields CASTGQGVTGELFF.